This record concerns one TCR beta chain sequence. These data come from a study of OX40 agonist ivuxolimab in advanced cancers. V was trimmed by 0 bases and J by 5 bases, leaving 8 bases between them. Germline V CDR1 and CDR2: SGHRS, YFSETQ. CDR3 length: 14 residues. On cycle 4 day 1 and cycle 7 day 1, as well as at baseline, blood was sampled. The table came from immunoSEQ multiplex PCR; TCRdb's copy has only in-frame clones and leaves some out. Of under 70,000 clones listed, about 86% were seen once; the top ten hold about 4.8%. V is TRBV5-1 and J is TRBJ2-2; perhaps TRBD1 as D (6 bases). The starting material was CD4+ or CD8+ T cells sorted from blood, obtained in a trial of the OX40 agonist ivuxolimab. The TCR originated in an adult with an advanced solid tumor such as melanoma, head and neck, liver or kidney cancer. The CDR3 here is CASSLAGQTGELFF. As DNA, the CDR3 is TGCGCCAGCAGCTTGGCCGGACAGACCGGGGAGCTGTTTTTT. The full variable domain, completed using reference TRBV5-1 and TRBJ2-2, is KAGVTQTPRYLIKTRGQQVTLSCSPISGHRSVSWYQQTPGQGLQFLFEYFSETQRNKGNFPGRFSGRQFSNSRSEMNVSTLELGDSALYLCASSLAGQTGELFFGEGSRLTVL.